This section outlines one TCR beta chain sequence together with its context. Antigen: not known. CD45RO-negative CD8 cells positively selected for CCR7 made up the naive population, which excluded terminally differentiated effector memory CD45RA+ cells. Per the original methods: From ImmunoSEQ came sequences covering only the junction and carrying no quality scores, so filtering differed. The data were produced by immunoSEQ multiplex PCR, yet TCRdb's version contains in-frame clones alone and is incomplete. D and trimming come from the DNA, and the V and J calls and clone size come from that table. Here the sample spans 2 million to 2.5 million clones, about 95% being singletons. The data derive from a study of shared clonotypes between healthy human individuals. Study information: For every donor, three CD4 naive, three CD4 memory, two CD8 naive and one CD8 memory plates were used.

The germline V and J ends were trimmed by 6 bases and 2 bases, with 14 bases remaining between them. The CDR3 runs to 14 residues. Germline V gives CDR1 SGHVS, CDR2 FQNEAQ. Study-level findings and limits: The study drew on few donors, limiting represented genetic and exposure-history diversity.

The gene calls are TRBV7-8 and TRBJ2-7; no reliable D call. The source of this sequence is a man aged 18 to 29 in good health. The specimen sequenced was naive CD8+ T cells sorted from blood. For the CDR3, the DNA is TGTGCCAGCAGTCAGAGGCGGATCACCTACGAGCAGTACTTC. This translates into CASSQRRITYEQYF.